This entry lists 18 T cell receptor beta chains sequenced from one sample in a study of T cell responses to AZD1222 COVID-19 vaccine. This table comes from immunoSEQ multiplex PCR, and its TCRdb copy is limited to in-frame clones, with some not included. This table holds 130,000 or so clones, over 75% found once. The sample consisted of peripheral blood, taken 28 days after the second dose of the MenACWY control vaccine. The receptor source for this set is an adult who received the MenACWY meningococcal vaccine as a control.

V is TRBV18 and J is TRBJ1-6, with no clear D. The CDR3 loop spans 12 amino acids. V was cut by 7 bases and J by 13 bases, with 14 bases left in between. Germline CDR1 and CDR2: KGHSH and LQKENI. The CDR3 DNA follows: TGTGCCAGCTGTACCAATGAGGATCCCCTCCACTTT. This translates into CASCTNEDPLHF.

This clone was recorded a few times. The chain is built from TRBV6-5 and TRBJ1-1; D gene unclear. This CDR3 spans 14 amino acids. Trimming cost V 2 bases and J 2 bases, with 9 bases left between them. Germline V lookup: CDR1 MNHEY, CDR2 SVGAGI. The CDR3 DNA is TGTGCCAGCAGTTACGGGTTCGAAAACACTGAAGCTTTCTTT. Its protein is CASSYGFENTEAFF.

The chain employs TRBV5-4 and TRBJ1-5; D unclear. V lost 2 bases to trimming and J lost 0 bases, with 6 bases between them. This CDR3 region has 14 residues. CDR1 and CDR2 (germline): SGHNT, YYREEE (reference sequence). The CDR3 loop reads CASSFGDSNQPQHF. The CDR3 DNA follows: TGTGCCAGCAGCTTCGGGGATAGCAATCAGCCCCAGCATTTT.

The rearrangement joins TRBV20-1 to TRBJ2-5; D is unclear. CDR3 length equals 11 residues. Germline V gives CDR1 DFQATT, CDR2 SNEGSKA (reference sequence). The ends were cut back, 5 bases at V and 5 bases at J, with 9 bases in the middle. The CDR3 nucleotides are TGCAGTGCTCTCCCGAGCGAGACCCAGTACTTC. It specifies CSALPSETQYF.

This clone was detected a few times. The rearrangement uses TRBV6-1 and TRBJ2-3; no reliable D call. The CDR3 is made up of 16 amino acids. With 3 bases removed from V and 1 base from J, the gap between germline ends came to 14 bases. Germline values: CDR1 MNHNS, CDR2 SASEGT. The CDR3 sequence: CASSDHTTSGTDTQYF. Here the CDR3 DNA reads TGTGCCAGCAGTGATCATACCACCTCTGGCACAGATACGCAGTATTTT.

The rearrangement uses TRBV5-6 and TRBJ2-2; possible D gene TRBD1, 6 bases. The CDR3 runs to 12 residues. The germline V gene has CDR1 SGHDT and CDR2 YYEEEE. The V end was cut by 6 bases, the J end by 5 bases, with 8 bases between. Here the CDR3 reads CASNRVTGELFF. For the CDR3, the DNA is TGTGCCAGCAACAGGGTTACCGGGGAGCTGTTTTTT.

The rearrangement uses TRBV30 and TRBJ2-1; D remains ambiguous. Trimming stripped 0 bases from V and 9 bases from J, with 6 bases between. This CDR3 is built from 11 residues. Germline values: CDR1 GTSNPN, CDR2 SVGIG (reference sequence). DNA for the CDR3: TGTGCCTGGAGTGTCTTCAGTGAGCAGTTCTTC. Its translation: CAWSVFSEQFF. Based on the CDR3 plus reference TRBV30 and TRBJ2-1, the full variable domain is SQTIHQWPATLVQPVGSPLSLECTVEGTSNPNLYWYRQAAGRGLQLLFYSVGIGQISSEVPQNLSASRPQDRQFILSSKKLLLSDSGFYLCAWSVFSEQFFGPGTRLTVL.

This clone is a singleton in its sample. The chain recombines TRBV19 with TRBJ2-5; 15 nucleotides match TRBD2. CDR1 and CDR2 from the germline V gene are LNHDA and SQIVND (reference sequence). The CDR3 sequence is 18 residues long. The J segment lost 4 bases and the V segment lost 6 bases, leaving 12 bases of the junction unmatched. CDR3 protein: CASRPRTSGREVGETQYF. For the CDR3, the DNA is TGTGCCAGTAGGCCTCGGACTAGCGGGAGGGAGGTTGGAGAGACCCAGTACTTC.

The chain carries TRBV13 and TRBJ1-1; D not resolved. Trimming removed 7 bases at V and 2 bases at J, with 14 bases between. The germline gives CDR1 PRHDT, CDR2 FYEKMQ (reference sequence). CDR3 size: 14 residues. CDR3 DNA: TGTGCCAGCATCGACCAGTACAGCAACACTGAAGCTTTCTTT. This encodes CASIDQYSNTEAFF.

The V and J genes are TRBV7-2 and TRBJ2-1; 11 bases match TRBD2. Trimming removed 2 bases from V and 1 base from J; junction bases left unmatched: 7. The CDR3 contains 18 residues. CDR1 and CDR2 (germline): SGHTA, FQGNSA. The CDR3 here is CASSLTLAGASSYNEQFF. The CDR3 region has the DNA TGTGCCAGCAGCTTAACACTAGCGGGAGCAAGTTCCTACAATGAGCAGTTCTTC.

V is TRBV6-6 and J is TRBJ2-7, with 7 bases that match TRBD2. The germline V gene encodes CDR1 MNHNY and CDR2 SVGAGI (reference sequence). After removal of 4 bases from V and 6 bases from J, the junction contained 9 bases not matched to a gene. The CDR3 runs to 14 residues. The CDR3 spells CASSWTSRSLEQYF. The CDR3 DNA follows: TGTGCCAGCAGTTGGACTAGTAGGTCTCTCGAGCAGTACTTC.

This chain joins TRBV13 and TRBJ1-5, with 10 nucleotides matching TRBD1. CDR1 and CDR2 (germline): PRHDT, FYEKMQ (reference sequence). V lost 5 bases, J lost 2 bases, and 6 bases stayed unmatched. The length of the CDR3 is 16 residues. CDR3 bases: TGTGCCAGCAGCCGAGGGACAGGGGCGGGCAATCAGCCCCAGCATTTT. This encodes CASSRGTGAGNQPQHF. Full variable domain (rest looked up from reference TRBV13 and TRBJ1-5): AAGVIQSPRHLIKEKRETATLKCYPIPRHDTVYWYQQGPGQDPQFLISFYEKMQSDKGSIPDRFSAQQFSDYHSELNMSSLELGDSALYFCASSRGTGAGNQPQHFGDGTRLSIL.

This clone was observed once. V gene TRBV5-1 combines with J gene TRBJ1-4, with no clear D. The ends were cut back, 0 bases at V and 8 bases at J, with 8 bases in the middle. CDR3 length: 13 residues. Per germline, CDR1 SGHRS and CDR2 YFSETQ. Written as DNA, the CDR3 is TGCGCCAGCAGCTTGGACGCGTCCGAAAAACTGTTTTTT. Translating gives CASSLDASEKLFF.

The chain uses TRBV11-3 and TRBJ2-2; maybe TRBD1 (5 bases). CDR3 size: 15 residues. The V end lost 1 base, the J end lost 1 base, and 7 bases lay between the germline ends. Germline lookup yields CDR1 SGHNT and CDR2 YENEEA. CDR3 sequence reads: CASSLAQENTGELFF. For the CDR3, the DNA is TGTGCCAGCAGCTTAGCACAGGAGAACACCGGGGAGCTGTTTTTT. The full variable domain, rest sourced from reference TRBV11-3 and TRBJ2-2, is EAGVVQSPRYKIIEKKQPVAFWCNPISGHNTLYWYLQNLGQGPELLIRYENEEAVDDSQLPKDRFSAERLKGVDSTLKIQPAELGDSAVYLCASSLAQENTGELFFGEGSRLTVL.

In its sample, this clone was seen a few times. The rearrangement joins TRBV29-1 to TRBJ1-1; 7 bases match TRBD1. Germline trimming cut 1 base from V and 4 bases from J; bases unmatched to any gene: 6. CDR3 length: 14 amino acids. Germline V gives CDR1 SQVTM, CDR2 ANQGSEA. The CDR3 DNA follows: TGCAGCGTTGAAGCCCGACAGGGAAGCACTGAAGCTTTCTTT. It is translated as CSVEARQGSTEAFF. The full variable domain, rest sourced from reference TRBV29-1 and TRBJ1-1, is SAVISQKPSRDICQRGTSLTIQCQVDSQVTMMFWYRQQPGQSLTLIATANQGSEATYESGFVIDKFPISRPNLTFSTLTVSNMSPEDSSIYLCSVEARQGSTEAFFGQGTRLTVV.

The chain has TRBV24-1 and TRBJ2-4, with a tentative D call TRBD1 (6 bases). In germline, CDR1 is KGHDR, CDR2 SFDVKD. V dropped 5 bases and J dropped 1 base, with 11 bases sitting between them. There are 15 residues in the CDR3. CDR3 DNA sequence: TGTGCCACCAGTGGTACAGGGTTTGCCAAAAACATTCAGTACTTC. Residues: CATSGTGFAKNIQYF.

This clone was detected only once. The chain carries TRBV11-3 and TRBJ2-6; D unresolved. V lost 5 bases and J lost 0, with 11 bases in between. CDR3 size: 16 residues. CDR1 SGHNT and CDR2 YENEEA come from the germline V gene. This chain's CDR3 is CASSHSIASGANVLTF. CDR3 nucleotide sequence: TGTGCCAGCAGCCATTCTATCGCCTCTGGGGCCAACGTCCTGACTTTC.

V usage is TRBV18 and J usage is TRBJ2-7, with D possibly matching TRBD2 (5 bases). Trimming pared 3 bases from V and 0 bases from J, leaving 12 bases between. There are 15 residues in the CDR3. Germline V lookup: CDR1 KGHSH, CDR2 LQKENI. The CDR3 nucleotides read TGTGCCAGCTCACCTTCGAGGGATTTCTCCTACGAGCAGTACTTC. Encoded protein: CASSPSRDFSYEQYF.